The sequence of this T cell receptor (beta chain) was determined in a study of T cell repertoires in cytomegalovirus infection. Study as a whole: The authors used CMV epitopes that were HLA-C-restricted (recently identified) and HLA-B-restricted (well studied). Study-level findings and limits: HLA-C-restricted CMV clonotypes gave the most frequent clonotype in two of eight donors. Frequencies of public TCR beta families were cumulated, and this identified carriers of CMV plus the relevant HLA.

Trimming took 4 bases from V and 4 from J, leaving 11 bases between them. CDR1 is SGHDT, CDR2 YYEEEE, per germline. This CDR3 spans 13 amino acids. TCRdb independently ran MiXCR on the reads; one entry per CDR3 protein. The table has just over 450,000 distinct CDR3 sequences, roughly 42% seen once. Concerning this clonotype itself: Its specificity is not known.

This TCR derives from a human donor in good health (CMV status not recorded). Some clones in this sample may be carry-over from other donors' samples. The sequencing used cultured PBMCs, collected from culture after CMV antigen stimulation. V and J are TRBV5-6 and TRBJ1-2; D remains ambiguous. The CDR3 DNA follows: TGTGCCAGCAGCGGTTCGGGGATCTATGGCTACACCTTC. Translated, it gives CASSGSGIYGYTF.